This record covers a single T cell receptor beta chain. The data are from a study of control samples from healthy donors and cancer patients. Sequencing used immunoSEQ multiplex PCR; TCRdb keeps in-frame clones, though not all of them. There are about 130,000 clones in the sample; about 92% occur only once, and approximately 0.58% lies in the top ten. This CDR3 has 13 residues. Trimming removed 3 bases at V and 0 bases at J, with 7 bases between. Germline V gene sequence: CDR1 GTSNPN, CDR2 SVGIG (reference sequence). The source of this sequence is a man older than 75 with head and neck cancer. The V and J genes are TRBV30 and TRBJ2-3, with D possibly matching TRBD2 (5 bases). What was sequenced was PBMCs. This CDR3 reads CAWRGGSTDTQYF. In DNA, the CDR3 is TGTGCCTGGAGGGGCGGGAGCACAGATACGCAGTATTTT.